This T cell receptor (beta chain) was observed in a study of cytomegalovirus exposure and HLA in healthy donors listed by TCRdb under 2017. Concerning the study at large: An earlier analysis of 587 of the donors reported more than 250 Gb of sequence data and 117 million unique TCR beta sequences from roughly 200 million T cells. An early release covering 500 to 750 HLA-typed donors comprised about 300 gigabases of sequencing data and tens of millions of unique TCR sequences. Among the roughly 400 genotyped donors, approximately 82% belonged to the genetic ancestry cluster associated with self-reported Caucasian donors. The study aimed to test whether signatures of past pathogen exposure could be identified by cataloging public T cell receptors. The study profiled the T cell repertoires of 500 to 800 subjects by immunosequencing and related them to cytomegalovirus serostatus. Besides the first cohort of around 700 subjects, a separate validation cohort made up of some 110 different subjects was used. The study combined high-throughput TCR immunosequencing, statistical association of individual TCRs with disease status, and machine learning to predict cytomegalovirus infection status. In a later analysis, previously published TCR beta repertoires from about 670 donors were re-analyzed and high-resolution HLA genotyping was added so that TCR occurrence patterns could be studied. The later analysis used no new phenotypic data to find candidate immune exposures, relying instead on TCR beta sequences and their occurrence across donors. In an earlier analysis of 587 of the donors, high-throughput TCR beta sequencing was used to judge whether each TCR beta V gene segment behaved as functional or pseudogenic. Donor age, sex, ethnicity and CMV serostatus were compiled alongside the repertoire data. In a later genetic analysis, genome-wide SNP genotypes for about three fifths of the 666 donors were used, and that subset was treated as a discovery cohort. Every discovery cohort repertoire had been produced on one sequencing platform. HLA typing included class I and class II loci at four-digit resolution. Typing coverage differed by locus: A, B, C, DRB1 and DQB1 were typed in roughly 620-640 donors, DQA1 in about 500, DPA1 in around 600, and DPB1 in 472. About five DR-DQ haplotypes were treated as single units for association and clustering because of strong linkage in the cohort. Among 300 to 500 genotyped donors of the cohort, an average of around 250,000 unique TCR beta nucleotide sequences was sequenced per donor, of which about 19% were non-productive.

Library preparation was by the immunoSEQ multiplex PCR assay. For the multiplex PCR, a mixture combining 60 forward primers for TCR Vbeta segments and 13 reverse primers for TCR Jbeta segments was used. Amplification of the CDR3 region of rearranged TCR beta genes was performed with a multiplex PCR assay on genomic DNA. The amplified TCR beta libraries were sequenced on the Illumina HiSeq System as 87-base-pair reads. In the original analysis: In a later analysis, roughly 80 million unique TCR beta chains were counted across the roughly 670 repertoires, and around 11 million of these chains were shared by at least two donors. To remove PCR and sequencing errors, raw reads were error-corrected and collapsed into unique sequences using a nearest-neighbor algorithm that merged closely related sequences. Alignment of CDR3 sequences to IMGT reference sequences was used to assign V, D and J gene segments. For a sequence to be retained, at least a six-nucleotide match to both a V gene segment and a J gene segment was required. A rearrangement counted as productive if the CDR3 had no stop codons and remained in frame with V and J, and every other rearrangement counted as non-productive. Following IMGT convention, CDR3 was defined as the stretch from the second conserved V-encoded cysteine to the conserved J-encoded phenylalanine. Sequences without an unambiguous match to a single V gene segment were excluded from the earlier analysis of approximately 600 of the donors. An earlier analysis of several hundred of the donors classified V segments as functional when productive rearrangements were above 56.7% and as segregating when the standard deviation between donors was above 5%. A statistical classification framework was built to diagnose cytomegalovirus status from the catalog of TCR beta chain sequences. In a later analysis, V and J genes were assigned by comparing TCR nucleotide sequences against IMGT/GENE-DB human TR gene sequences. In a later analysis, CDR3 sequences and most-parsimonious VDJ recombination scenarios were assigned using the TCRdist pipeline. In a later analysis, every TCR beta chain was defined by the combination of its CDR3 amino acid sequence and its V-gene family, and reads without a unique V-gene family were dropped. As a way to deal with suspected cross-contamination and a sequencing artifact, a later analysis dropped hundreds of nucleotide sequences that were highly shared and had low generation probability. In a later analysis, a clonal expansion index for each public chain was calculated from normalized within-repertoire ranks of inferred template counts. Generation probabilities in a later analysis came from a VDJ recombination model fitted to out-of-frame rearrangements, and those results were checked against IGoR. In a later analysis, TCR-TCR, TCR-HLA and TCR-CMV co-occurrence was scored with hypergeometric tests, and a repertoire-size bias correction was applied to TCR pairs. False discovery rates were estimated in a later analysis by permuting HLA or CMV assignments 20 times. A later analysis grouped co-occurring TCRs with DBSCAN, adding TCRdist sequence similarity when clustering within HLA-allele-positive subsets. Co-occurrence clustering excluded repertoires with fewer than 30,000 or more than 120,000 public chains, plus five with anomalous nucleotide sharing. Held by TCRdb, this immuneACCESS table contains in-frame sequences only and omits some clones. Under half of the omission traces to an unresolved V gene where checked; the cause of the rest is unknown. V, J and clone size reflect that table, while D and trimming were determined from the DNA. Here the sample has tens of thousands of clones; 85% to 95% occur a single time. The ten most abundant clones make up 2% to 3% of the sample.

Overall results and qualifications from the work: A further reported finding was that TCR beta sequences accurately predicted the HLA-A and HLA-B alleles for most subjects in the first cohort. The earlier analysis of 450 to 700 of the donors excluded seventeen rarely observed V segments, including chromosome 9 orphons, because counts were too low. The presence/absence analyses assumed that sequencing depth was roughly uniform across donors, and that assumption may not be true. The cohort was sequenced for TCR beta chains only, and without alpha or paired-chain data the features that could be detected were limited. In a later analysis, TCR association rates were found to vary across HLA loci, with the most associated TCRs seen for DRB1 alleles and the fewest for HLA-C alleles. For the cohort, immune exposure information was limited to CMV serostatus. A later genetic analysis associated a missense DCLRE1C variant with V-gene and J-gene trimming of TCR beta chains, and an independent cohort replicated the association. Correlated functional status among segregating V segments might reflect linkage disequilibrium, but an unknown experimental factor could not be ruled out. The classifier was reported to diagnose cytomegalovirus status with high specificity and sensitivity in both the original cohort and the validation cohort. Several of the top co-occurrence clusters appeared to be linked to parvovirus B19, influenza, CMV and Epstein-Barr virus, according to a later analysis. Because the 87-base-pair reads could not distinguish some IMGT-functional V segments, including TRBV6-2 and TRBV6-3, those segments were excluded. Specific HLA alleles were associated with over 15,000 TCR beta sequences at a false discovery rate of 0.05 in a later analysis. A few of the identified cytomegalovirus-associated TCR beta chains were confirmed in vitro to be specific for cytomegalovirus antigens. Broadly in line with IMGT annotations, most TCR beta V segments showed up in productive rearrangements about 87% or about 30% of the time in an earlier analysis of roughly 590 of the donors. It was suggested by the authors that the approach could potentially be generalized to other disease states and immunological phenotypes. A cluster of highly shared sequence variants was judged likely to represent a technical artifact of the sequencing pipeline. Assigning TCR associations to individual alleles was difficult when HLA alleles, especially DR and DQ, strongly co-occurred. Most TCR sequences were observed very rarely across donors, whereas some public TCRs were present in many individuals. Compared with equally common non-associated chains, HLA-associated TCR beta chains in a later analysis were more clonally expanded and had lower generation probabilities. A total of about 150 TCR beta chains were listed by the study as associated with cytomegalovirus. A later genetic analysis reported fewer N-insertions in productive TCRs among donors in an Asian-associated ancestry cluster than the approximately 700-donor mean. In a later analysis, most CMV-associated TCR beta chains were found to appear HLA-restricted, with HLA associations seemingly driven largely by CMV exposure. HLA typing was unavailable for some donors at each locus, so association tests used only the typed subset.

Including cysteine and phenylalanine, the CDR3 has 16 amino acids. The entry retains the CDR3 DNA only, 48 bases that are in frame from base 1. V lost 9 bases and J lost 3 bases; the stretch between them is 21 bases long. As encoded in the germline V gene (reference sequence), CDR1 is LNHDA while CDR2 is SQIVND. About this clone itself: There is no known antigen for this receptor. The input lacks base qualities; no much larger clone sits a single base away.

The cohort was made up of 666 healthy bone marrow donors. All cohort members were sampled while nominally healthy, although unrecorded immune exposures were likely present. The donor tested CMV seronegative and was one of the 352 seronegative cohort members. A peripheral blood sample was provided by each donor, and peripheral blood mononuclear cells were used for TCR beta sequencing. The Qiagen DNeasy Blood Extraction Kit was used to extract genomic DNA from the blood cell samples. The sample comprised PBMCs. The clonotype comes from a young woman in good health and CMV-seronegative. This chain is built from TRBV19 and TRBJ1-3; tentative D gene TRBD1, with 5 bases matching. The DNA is TGTGCCAGCGAACCTTGGCGGGGGAACGGTGGAAACACCATATATTTT. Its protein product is CASEPWRGNGGNTIYF.